Given below is one T cell receptor beta chain in context. Its cognate antigen is unknown. The data are from a study of PD-1 blockade in classical Hodgkin lymphoma. Study-level results: Prior to therapy, complete responders displayed diversity much like that of newly diagnosed patients. A significant rise in TCR diversity was seen by C4D1 for CD4+ cells but not for CD8+ cells. Patients starting nivolumab less than 1 year after ASCT had lower diversity and were excluded from later analyses. Compared with healthy donors, newly diagnosed patients reportedly showed lower baseline TCR diversity.

Germline trimming cut 6 bases from V and 3 bases from J; bases unmatched to any gene: 5. The CDR3 length is 15 residues. Germline values: CDR1 MNHEY, CDR2 SVGAGI. The method was immunoSEQ multiplex PCR; TCRdb's version includes in-frame clones alone and lacks a portion of them. The sample lists roughly 35,000 clones; approximately 86% were seen once. There was relapse after autologous stem cell transplantation in every patient, and there was variation in brentuximab vedotin exposure. This material consisted of peripheral blood mononuclear cells (PBMCs), taken before the second cycle of nivolumab. The origin of this receptor is a human donor with classical Hodgkin lymphoma. This chain links TRBV6-5 with TRBJ1-5; 10 bases align to TRBD1. The CDR3 sequence is CASSRGTGDNQPQHF. The CDR3 DNA reads as TGTGCCAGCAGCCGCGGGACAGGGGACAATCAGCCCCAGCATTTT.